This TCR beta chain was sequenced for a study of beta chain features in type 1 diabetes. Study results and caveats: When Type 1 diabetes patients were examined, their TCRB CDR3s proved moderately but significantly shorter in all four CD4+ subsets. Healthy donors had naive, central memory and Treg TCRB repertoires that appeared less similar than those seen among patients. Junctions at VDJ sites from type 1 diabetes patients had fewer insertions and more deletions.

Expressed TCRB transcripts were sequenced, since all the RNA that had been isolated was reverse transcribed. Method: immunoSEQ multiplex PCR; TCRdb's copy keeps in-frame clones and lacks some. The table records 300,000 to 450,000 clones, around 20% of them present only once. The germline gives CDR1 KGHSH, CDR2 LQKENI. V was trimmed by 6 bases and J by 2 bases, leaving 19 bases between them. The length of the CDR3 is 16 residues. This clone was found a few times. Antigen unknown. V usage is TRBV18 and J usage is TRBJ1-1; D may be TRBD1 (6 bases). This clonotype was obtained from a woman aged 18-30 years in good health. Specimen: naive CD4+ T cells from blood. CDR3 loop: CASSVTRQGFNTEAFF. DNA for the CDR3: TGTGCCAGCTCTGTAACCCGGCAGGGGTTCAACACTGAAGCTTTCTTT.